This note documents a single T cell receptor (beta chain) sequence. The specificity of this receptor is unknown. Base qualities were left out, and no much larger clone turns up one base away. V loses 3 bases at its end and J loses 1 base; junction bases beyond the gene matches: 18. CDR1 and CDR2 were assigned from the germline V gene as SGDLS and YYNGEE. From cysteine to phenylalanine, the CDR3 is 19 amino acids long. The only DNA kept is the CDR3, 57 bases in frame from the first base. This entry comes from a study of shared clonotypes between healthy human individuals (TCRdb year 2020). Study-wide context: The cohort included a few men and two women between 18 and 49 years of age. Per donor, three plates each were used for CD4 naive and CD4 memory, two for CD8 naive, and one for CD8 memory. To estimate repertoire size and how much clonotype sharing occurs between individuals, the study deeply sequenced the blood TCR repertoires of 4 to 6 healthy adults. Libraries were prepared and TCR repertoires were sequenced by different laboratories using diverse techniques, in order to increase sequencing depth and limit assay-specific biases. Per donor, leukapheresis produced somewhere between about 0.94 and 9.5 billion PBMCs. Beyond this particular receptor, the publication reports: Pairwise subsampling indicated that sequencing depth was expected to affect the degree of clonotype sharing among donors. Rarefaction of sorted-subset datasets indicated incomplete sequencing despite the large sequencing depth. Compared with non-shared clonotypes, clonotypes shared by all four sorted-subset donors had higher generation probabilities. Because the study included only a small number of donors, the genetic and exposure-history diversity represented was limited. Larger estimated clonotype richness was generally found for naive subsets than for memory subsets. Sampling was limited to blood, and TCR repertoires in tissue likely differ from TCR repertoires in blood. When a few donors were compared, the shared fraction of clonotypes was about 5% for naive CD4, 3.5% to 4% for naive CD8, more than 2% for memory CD4, and approximately 0.4% for memory CD8.

Donors were healthy HIV-negative adults with no recently reported acute infections or vaccinations. Only Caucasian adults living in Nashville, Tennessee, USA were represented among the donors. CD8 memory samples combined magnetically selected CD45RO+ cells with CCR7-negative CD45RA+ effector memory (TemRA) cells. Blood was collected by leukapheresis, and PBMCs were isolated by Ficoll-Histopaque density gradient centrifugation and then cryopreserved in liquid nitrogen vapor phase. Analytical flow cytometry was used to check the purity and quantity of each magnetically sorted T cell population. Genomic DNA was isolated from every sorted fraction and measured by UV absorbance on a Nanodrop 2000c. Using the deep immunoSEQ assay, multiplex PCR amplified TCR CDR3 regions from genomic DNA. Genomic DNA extracted from each cell subset was distributed evenly over all wells of several immunoSEQ 96-well plates, and each plate served as one replicate. For sorted subsets, each replicate PCR was loaded with roughly 200 ng genomic DNA, equivalent to 30,000 to 35,000 T cell genomes. The purified libraries were quantified using a Qubit 3.0 fluorometer, sized with a Bioanalyzer 2100, and then quantified again using the KAPA Library Quantification kit. Every immunoSEQ 96-well plate was sequenced on a dedicated single-read 150-cycle Illumina NextSeq 550 flow cell. The study's own analysis went as follows. The immunoSEQ output contained only junctional sequences without quality scores, so filtering could not match that applied to full-length reads. To assign V/J genes and CDR3, sequences were annotated using PyIR, a Python wrapper for IgBLAST v1.9, with IMGT germline references. Any read was removed if the V/J assignment was weak (E-value above 1e-6), the CDR3 was missing, or the read contained stop codons, out-of-frame junctions, or ambiguous translated residues. V3J clonotypes were defined as sequences sharing the same inferred V gene, J gene, and CDR3 amino acid sequence. Percentage overlap between repertoires was computed as shared unique clonotypes divided by the size of the smaller repertoire. Three approaches were used to assess repertoire richness: RTK rarefaction, the Chao1 estimator, and Recon v2.1 estimates of unobserved clonotypes. Generation probabilities for all TCRbeta clonotypes obtained by the gDNA method from four donors were computed using OLGA. Not all clones reach the TCRdb copy of this immuneACCESS table, which keeps in-frame sequences only. Checked studies attribute under half of the gap to unresolved V genes and leave the rest unexplained. V and J calls and clone size follow that table, whereas D and trimming were derived from the DNA. In all, the sample holds approximately 95,000 clones, and roughly two thirds of those were seen once. The top ten clonotypes cover less than 50% of the sample.

Source material: memory CD8+ T cells sorted from blood. The sample's cell subset or site, from its label and the paper: CD45RO+ cells pooled with CCR7-negative TemRA cells. The receptor's source is a man aged 30 to 45 in good health. The chain links TRBV9 with TRBJ2-5; TRBD2 fits 7 bases in the junction. The DNA sequence is TGTGCCAGCAGCGAAGAGGAGGTTGATTGGGGGGGAAGCCAAGAGACCCAGTACTTC. It encodes CASSEEEVDWGGSQETQYF.